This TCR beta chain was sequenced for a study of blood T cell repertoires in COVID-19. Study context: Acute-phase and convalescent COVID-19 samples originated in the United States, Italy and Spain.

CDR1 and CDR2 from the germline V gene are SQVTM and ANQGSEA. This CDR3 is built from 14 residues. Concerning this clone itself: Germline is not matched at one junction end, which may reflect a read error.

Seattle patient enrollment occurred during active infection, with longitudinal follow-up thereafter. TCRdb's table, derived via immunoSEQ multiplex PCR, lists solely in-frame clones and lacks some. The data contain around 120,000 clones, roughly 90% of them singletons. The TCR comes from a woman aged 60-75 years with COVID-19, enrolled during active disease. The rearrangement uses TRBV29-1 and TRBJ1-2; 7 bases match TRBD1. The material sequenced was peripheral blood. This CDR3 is CSVAPGTANYGYTF. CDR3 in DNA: TGCAGCGTTGCCCCCGGGACAGCTAATTATGGCTACACCTTC.